Sequencing of this T cell receptor (beta chain) was carried out in a study of T cells in Graves' hyperthyroidism and ophthalmopathy (dated by TCRdb to between 2018 and 2020). Background for the entire study: Peripheral blood was sampled at the time of initial diagnosis, prior to any treatment. For training and testing, the 100 or so patients in the discovery cohort were randomly divided in a 7:3 ratio. TCR Vbeta CDR3 sequencing of roughly 140 peripheral blood samples (over 40 ophthalmopathy, 70 to 85 hyperthyroidism and around 17 progressor patients) is reported in the paper. Prospective prediction of ophthalmopathy was tested in an independent validation cohort consisting of fewer than 20 hyperthyroidism patients and some 15 patients who later progressed to ophthalmopathy. In addition, the study compared T-cell repertoires in thyroid tissue and in blood from 6 or 7 Graves' hyperthyroidism patients. To identify TCR V-J signatures that set the groups apart, the researchers used a discovery cohort of 90 to 100 patients, made up of 40 to 45 with Graves' ophthalmopathy and 55 to 65 with stable Graves' hyperthyroidism. Following sampling, methimazole starting at 30 mg daily was given to hyperthyroidism patients, and high-dose intravenous methylprednisolone was given to ophthalmopathy patients. The full study reports these points: In cross-validation, a model built on a 13 V-J signature told ophthalmopathy apart from stable hyperthyroidism with under 90% sensitivity and roughly 83% specificity, and in testing the same model reached 80%/75%. No statistical method was used to fix the sample size in advance, and group allocation was not hidden from the investigators. In validation, the model predicted progression to ophthalmopathy a median of roughly 6.2 months before onset, with 65% to 71% sensitivity and around 76% specificity. Most expanded thyroid clonotypes (frequency above 0.001) were also detected in blood, suggesting blood repertoires may reflect thyroid immune responses.

Moderately to severely active disease, a Clinical Activity Score of at least 3, a NOSPECS grade of at least 4, and a duration under 3 months were present in ophthalmopathy patients. The study excluded patients with uncontrolled infections, other autoimmune diseases, pregnancy or lactation. Diagnoses relied on clinical symptoms, serum thyroxine and TRAb, thyroid ultrasound and orbital computed tomography. PBMCs were isolated from 10 ml of fresh peripheral blood by Ficoll-Paque density gradient centrifugation. Trizol reagent was used to extract total RNA, and RNA quality was then checked on an Agilent 2100 Bioanalyzer. The TCR beta CDR3 regions were amplified from RNA transcripts. The TCR CDR3 was subjected to a first round of RT-PCR using the HTBI primer set and the Qiagen OneStep RT-PCR kit. A second multiplex PCR round built the libraries, followed by size selection and purification. Sequencing of the libraries was done on an Illumina HiSeq2000 using paired-end 100 bp reads. Concerning the study's data processing: SOAPnuke was used to process the raw data, removing reads that contained adapters or uncalled bases, had a mean Phred below 15, or lacked an exact match to the constant primer or identifier. COPE v1.2.5 was used to merge high-quality paired reads, and clonotypes were defined as unique nucleotide sequences. MiTCR v1.1 was used to align the clonotypes against IMGT TRBV, TRBD and TRBJ reference segments. Only V-J combinations with frequency above 0.0001, covering about 99% of repertoires, were analysed. The TCS score was defined as the ratio of F50 (clonal expansion) to E x V (chaos), calculated using BLOSUM62-based TCRdist between CDR3 peptides within each V-J. Welch's t-statistics and random forest reduced fewer than 600 V-J features to roughly 13, which were used in a naive Bayes classifier (R e1071). TCRdb trimmed the raw reads at Q25, called clones with MiXCR and kept productive beta chains. When rows share a CDR3 protein, they turn into one entry using the most common DNA and genes. These V and J calls derive from TCRdb rather than the authors' analysis. The sample profile shows approximately 330,000 distinct CDR3 sequences; 12% to 15% of them were found once. Approximately 35% of the sample lies in the top ten.

CDR1 and CDR2 (KGHSH, LQKENI) derive from the germline V gene. Reading from cysteine to phenylalanine, the CDR3 counts 15 amino acids. Just CDR3 DNA is preserved here, 45 bases in frame from base 1. Between the V and J ends, shortened by 5 bases and 7 bases respectively, the junction contains 20 bases. On this clonotype itself: Its antigen is not yet known. Base qualities are not provided; no much larger clone lies one nucleotide away.

The chain joins TRBV18 to TRBJ1-1; the best D guess is TRBD1, with 5 bases matching. The sequenced sample consisted of blood. This sequence was found in a middle-aged woman with Graves' ophthalmopathy. CDR3 loop: CASSRAGGRAIEAFF. The DNA is TGTGCCAGCTCAAGGGCTGGGGGGAGGGCTATTGAAGCTTTCTTT. The entire variable domain, with the stretches around the CDR3 drawn from the reference TRBV18 and TRBJ1-1 proteins, is NAGVMQNPRHLVRRRGQEARLRCSPMKGHSHVYWYRQLPEEGLKFMVYLQKENIIDESGMPKERFSAEFPKEGPSILRIQQVVRGDSAAYFCASSRAGGRAIEAFFGQGTRLTVV.